A single T cell receptor beta chain is shown here with its context. Antigen specificity is unknown. The record originates from a study of vaccination effects on CD4 cells after COVID-19. In the study overall: Participants got two doses of BNT162b2 or mRNA-1273 vaccine.

Overall study findings and caveats: Within healthy vaccinees, only 1 of 255 vaccine-induced clones displayed cross-reactivity with common cold coronaviruses.

Sequencing in the ViraFEST assay came after antigen-specific CD4+ T cells had been expanded with viral peptide pools, which were used to stimulate PBMC. Following 10 days of culture, CD4+ T cells were isolated. Nobody among the vaccine recipients had prior SARS-CoV-2 infection (nucleocapsid antibodies were negative). PBMC cultures contained over 1.5 million cells per well, 9 to 10 IU/ml IL-2 and roughly 10 ug/ml peptides. A half-medium replacement with IL-2 medium was carried out on days 3 and 7. Sequencing was performed with immunoSEQ multiplex PCR; in TCRdb, only in-frame clones are kept and a portion is missing. This table holds about 34,000 clones, 73% found once. The germline V and J ends were trimmed by 4 bases and 10 bases, with 8 bases remaining between them. The CDR3 spans 11 residues. CDR1 SGHDN and CDR2 FVKESK come from the germline V gene.

The starting material was CD4+ T cells from PBMCs cultured with HCoV-OC43 spike peptides, obtained before COVID-19 vaccination. Specified subset: HCoV-OC43 spike overlapping peptide pool stimulation. The chain links TRBV14 to TRBJ2-1; D gene ambiguous. The receptor comes from a human donor who received a COVID-19 vaccine. CDR3 nucleotides: TGTGCCAGCAGCCCAGCGTTGGAGCAGTTCTTC. Translation gives CASSPALEQFF. Together with reference TRBV14 and TRBJ2-1, the CDR3 gives the full variable domain: EAGVTQFPSHSVIEKGQTVTLRCDPISGHDNLYWYRRVMGKEIKFLLHFVKESKQDESGMPNNRFLAERTGGTYSTLKVQPAELEDSGVYFCASSPALEQFFGPGTRLTVL.